Listed below are T cell receptor beta chains from one sample, sequenced in a study of blood T cell repertoires in COVID-19. Some clones are missing from TCRdb's copy, which holds only in-frame ones; the method was immunoSEQ multiplex PCR. This sample has some 68,000 clones, with approximately 83% found just once. Sequencing was performed on peripheral blood. The receptors were sampled from a man in his 70s with acute or convalescent COVID-19. Each CDR3 is given with its conserved first and last residue. D genes are given only for firm matches. Only some rows state a clone size, as once, few, many or a class for expanded clones.

J	V	D	size	DNA	CDR3
TRBJ2-1	TRBV19	TRBD1	-	TGTGCCAGTAGTCCAGGGGGACAGGCCACCCACGATGAGCAGTTCTTC	CASSPGGQATHDEQFF
TRBJ2-5	TRBV5-1	-	-	TGCGCCAGCAGCTTGAACACCGAGGGAGAGACCCAGTACTTC	CASSLNTEGETQYF
TRBJ2-3	TRBV5-6	TRBD2	few	TGTGCCAGCAGCCCCAGCGGGATCAGCACAGATACGCAGTATTTT	CASSPSGISTDTQYF
TRBJ2-7	TRBV27	-	-	TGTGCCAGCAGTTTATCGACGGACAGTTCCTACGAGCAGTACTTC	CASSLSTDSSYEQYF
TRBJ2-7	TRBV20-1	TRBD1	-	TGCAGTGCTAGTGCCGGGACAGGGGGCTACGAGCAGTACTTC	CSASAGTGGYEQYF
TRBJ2-7	TRBV11-3	-	-	TGTGCCAGCAGCTTAGACACCTACGAGCAGTACTTC	CASSLDTYEQYF
TRBJ1-4	TRBV28	-	-	TGTGCCAGCAGTTTAGCCTACAATGAAAAACTGTTTTTT	CASSLAYNEKLFF
TRBJ2-7	TRBV7-8	-	-	TGTGCCAGCAGCTTAGGCACGGACAGCTACGAGCAGTACTTC	CASSLGTDSYEQYF
TRBJ1-1	TRBV2	-	-	TGTGCCAACAGACAGCCTGGGACTGAAGCTTTCTTT	CANRQPGTEAFF
TRBJ1-1	TRBV4-2	-	once	TGTGCCAGCAGCCAAGATCAAGGACAGAAGGGGAACACTGAAGCTTTCTTT	CASSQDQGQKGNTEAFF
TRBJ2-5	TRBV24-1	TRBD1	-	TGTGCCACCAGTGATGCGCAGGGGGCGGCGGAGACCCAGTACTTC	CATSDAQGAAETQYF
TRBJ2-7	TRBV11-2	TRBD1	-	TGTGCCAGCAGCTCCCCCCGGGACAGGGGAGGGGAGCAGTACTTC	CASSSPRDRGGEQYF
TRBJ2-7	TRBV14	TRBD1	-	TGTGCCAGCAGCCAAACTGCCGGGACAGGCAACTACGAGCAGTACTTC	CASSQTAGTGNYEQYF
TRBJ2-5	TRBV3-1/TRBV3-2	TRBD2	once	TGTGCCAGCAGCCCCGGGACTAGCGGCCGGGAGACCCAGTACTTC	CASSPGTSGRETQYF
TRBJ1-2	TRBV12-3/TRBV12-4	TRBD1	-	TGTGCCAGCAGCCCGACAGGGGCCTATGGCTACACCTTC	CASSPTGAYGYTF
TRBJ1-2	TRBV24-1	TRBD1	-	TGTGCCACCAGTGATTCGCGACCGGACAGGGAATTCGATGGCTACACCTTC	CATSDSRPDREFDGYTF
TRBJ1-2	TRBV9	TRBD1	-	TGTGCCAGCAGCGGCGTCTCCGGGACAGGGTATGGCTACACCTTC	CASSGVSGTGYGYTF
TRBJ1-1	TRBV6-1	-	once	TGTGCCAGCAGTGCCTGGGGACTGGAGACGAACACTGAAGCTTTCTTT	CASSAWGLETNTEAFF
TRBJ1-1	TRBV6-5	TRBD1	-	TGTGCCAGCAGTTGGTCCCGACAGGGGGCATCTTTCTTT	CASSWSRQGASFF
TRBJ2-5	TRBV18	TRBD1	-	TGTGCCAGCTCACCACCGACAGGGGGCGCCTTGGAGACCCAGTACTTC	CASSPPTGGALETQYF
TRBJ2-7	TRBV7-7	-	few	TGTGCCAGCAGCAATCGAGCGGGTTCTTCCTACGAGCAGTACTTC	CASSNRAGSSYEQYF
TRBJ2-5	TRBV6-5	-	-	TGTGCCAGCAGTCGACAGCGACTTGGGGAGACCCAGTACTTC	CASSRQRLGETQYF
TRBJ2-1	TRBV20-1	TRBD2	-	TGCAGTGCTAGTACGGGAGGGCCGGGGAATGAGCAGTTCTTC	CSASTGGPGNEQFF
TRBJ2-3	TRBV11-1	-	-	TGTGCCAGCAGCTTATTCCGAGCGCTAGACACAGATACGCAGTATTTT	CASSLFRALDTDTQYF